These T cell receptor beta chains were read from a single sample in a study of vaccination effects on CD4 cells after COVID-19. These receptors' targets are unknown. The table came from immunoSEQ multiplex PCR; TCRdb's copy has only in-frame clones and leaves some out. The table lists about 13,000 clones, roughly 73% of them singletons. The sample in question was CD4+ T cells from PBMCs cultured with HCoV-NL63 spike peptides, obtained after COVID-19 vaccination. The receptors stem from a human donor who had a prior SARS-CoV-2 infection. Both conserved end residues are part of each CDR3. A D gene is named only where the DNA matches it firmly. The listing skips clone size in some rows; elsewhere it reads once, few, many or a size class.

TRBV5-1,-,few,TRBJ2-5,TGCGCCAGCAGCCTCATGGCCCGGGGCGGAGGAGAGACCCAGTACTTC,CASSLMARGGGETQYF
TRBV19,-,-,TRBJ2-3,TGTGCCAGTAGTAGTTTGGGAGATACGCAGTATTTT,CASSSLGDTQYF
TRBV5-1,TRBD1,-,TRBJ2-5,TGCGCCAGCAGCGATGACAGGGGGGAAGAGACCCAGTACTTC,CASSDDRGEETQYF
TRBV11-3,TRBD2,-,TRBJ2-1,TGTGCCAGCAGCTTAGGGGGGACTAGCGGGAGTGTGTACAATGAGCAGTTCTTC,CASSLGGTSGSVYNEQFF
TRBV5-1,-,-,TRBJ2-5,TGCGCCAGCAGCTTGCTGACATACCAAGAGACCCAGTACTTC,CASSLLTYQETQYF
TRBV9,-,-,TRBJ2-1,TGTGCCAGCAGCGTAGTAGGCTCCTACAATGAGCAGTTCTTC,CASSVVGSYNEQFF
TRBV7-2,-,once,TRBJ2-3,TGTGCCAGCAGCTTAAGAGATACGCAGTATTTT,CASSLRDTQYF
TRBV5-6,-,-,TRBJ2-1,TGTGCCAGCAGCTCCCTCGGCTACAATGAGCAGTTCTTC,CASSSLGYNEQFF
TRBV7-2,TRBD2,-,TRBJ2-5,TGTGCCAGCAGCTTGACTAGCGGGACCGGGGGGACCCAGTACTTC,CASSLTSGTGGTQYF
TRBV7-2,-,-,TRBJ2-5,TGTGCCAGCAGCTCGCTGAAGTGGGCGGGGGCGGGGGAGACCCAGTACTTC,CASSSLKWAGAGETQYF
TRBV5-5,-,-,TRBJ2-7,TGTGCCAGCAGCTTGGCGGAGAGGGTTCCGGCGCAGTACTTC,CASSLAERVPAQYF
TRBV5-1,TRBD2,-,TRBJ2-7,TGCGCCAGCAGCTGGGGGGGAGTAGAGGACGAGCAGTACTTC,CASSWGGVEDEQYF
TRBV3-1/TRBV3-2,-,-,TRBJ2-1,TGTGCCAGCAGCCGGAGACGGATGAGCTCCTACAATGAGCAGTTCTTC,CASSRRRMSSYNEQFF
TRBV6-5,-,-,TRBJ1-2,TGTGCCAGCAGTTCGAGGAGCCATGGCTACACCTTC,CASSSRSHGYTF
TRBV18,-,-,TRBJ1-2,TGTGCCAGCTCACCATCGCCAGAAAATCCCTATGGCTACACCTTC,CASSPSPENPYGYTF
TRBV5-6,TRBD1,-,TRBJ1-4,TGTGCCAGCAGCAACCCACAGGGGGCTAATGAAAAACTGTTTTTT,CASSNPQGANEKLFF
TRBV30,TRBD2,-,TRBJ2-5,TGTGCCTGGAGTGTACACGGGGGGATAAGGGAGACCCAGTACTTC,CAWSVHGGIRETQYF
TRBV5-5,-,-,TRBJ1-3,TGTGCCAGCAGCTTCGCCCCCTACTCTGGAAACACCATATATTTT,CASSFAPYSGNTIYF
TRBV9,TRBD1,-,TRBJ1-1,TGTGCCAGCAGCGTAGATCAGGGGGACACTGAAGCTTTCTTT,CASSVDQGDTEAFF
TRBV7-6,TRBD1,-,TRBJ1-1,TGTGCCAGCAGCTTATCCTTTGGGGCAGGGGGCACTGAAGCTTTCTTT,CASSLSFGAGGTEAFF
TRBV7-6,TRBD1,-,TRBJ1-2,TGTGCCAGCCGTCCGACAGGGACCACTGGCTACACCTTC,CASRPTGTTGYTF
TRBV7-9,-,-,TRBJ2-3,TGTGCCAGCAGCGTTAGATCAGATACGCAGTATTTT,CASSVRSDTQYF
TRBV27,-,-,TRBJ2-1,TGTGCCAGCAGTTTCAGCCGGAACATTCCAGAGCAGTTCTTC,CASSFSRNIPEQFF
TRBV7-3,-,-,TRBJ2-3,TGTGCCAGCAGCAAAAGGGTCCCTTTAGATACGCAGTATTTT,CASSKRVPLDTQYF
TRBV5-1,TRBD1,-,TRBJ1-1,TGCGCCAGCAGCTTGGGCAGGGGGGGCTTGAACACTGAAGCTTTCTTT,CASSLGRGGLNTEAFF
TRBV27,TRBD2,-,TRBJ2-5,TGTGCCAGCAGTTTAATGGGGACTAGCCAAGAGACCCAGTACTTC,CASSLMGTSQETQYF
TRBV18,-,-,TRBJ1-1,TGTGCCAGCTCACAGTTCGGGGACACTGAAGCTTTCTTT,CASSQFGDTEAFF